These 5 T cell receptor beta chains came from one sample sequenced in a study of blood T cell repertoires in COVID-19. The method was immunoSEQ multiplex PCR; TCRdb's version includes in-frame clones alone and lacks a portion of them. The data contain a few hundred thousand clones, just under 90% of them singletons. The sequenced sample was PBMCs or T cells enriched from blood (not recorded which). The receptors derive from a woman between 45 and 65 years old who had recovered from COVID-19.

The V call is TRBV19, the J call TRBJ1-5; D gene uncertain. Germline V gene data show CDR1 as LNHDA and CDR2 as SQIVND (reference sequence). This CDR3 comprises 15 residues. Trimming stripped 4 bases from V and 4 bases from J, with 14 bases between. The CDR3 DNA reads as TGTGCCAGTAGTAGGGCGATGGTTGTAAATCAGCCCCAGCATTTT. Translating gives CASSRAMVVNQPQHF. Using reference TRBV19 and TRBJ1-5 for the parts outside the CDR3, the full variable domain is DGGITQSPKYLFRKEGQNVTLSCEQNLNHDAMYWYRQDPGQGLRLIYYSQIVNDFQKGDIAEGYSVSREKKESFPLTVTSAQKNPTAFYLCASSRAMVVNQPQHFGDGTRLSIL.

The chain couples TRBV6-5 to TRBJ2-7; perhaps TRBD2 as D (5 bases). V was shortened by 2 bases and J by 9 bases, with 20 bases between the two germline ends. The CDR3 has 15 residues. The V gene's germline CDR1 is MNHEY and CDR2 SVGAGI. CDR3 amino acids: CASSYGEPRISGQYF. DNA for the CDR3: TGTGCCAGCAGTTACGGGGAGCCTCGAATTTCCGGGCAGTACTTC.

This sequence joins TRBV30 and TRBJ1-1, with D possibly being TRBD1 (6 bases). The germline V gene has CDR1 GTSNPN and CDR2 SVGIG (reference sequence). The V end lost 3 bases, the J end lost 6 bases, and 26 bases lay between the germline ends. This CDR3 is 17 amino acids long. CDR3 coding DNA: TGTGCCTGGAGCTCACACTCGGGGGGGCGAGAGGCAGCTGAAGCTTTCTTT. Protein product: CAWSSHSGGREAAEAFF.

V gene TRBV10-3 combines with J gene TRBJ1-1, with D possibly matching TRBD1 (6 bases). Trimming left V 5 bases short and J 1 base short, with 14 bases between. CDR3 length: 15 amino acids. CDR1 ENHRY and CDR2 SYGVKD come from the germline V gene. CDR3 protein: CAISRGQAQNTEAFF. CDR3 bases: TGTGCCATCAGTCGGGGACAAGCCCAGAACACTGAAGCTTTCTTT.

The chain carries TRBV5-1 and TRBJ2-3, with TRBD2 matching over 11 bases. With 0 bases clipped from V and 4 bases from J, the junction kept 4 bases outside the gene matches. This CDR3 spans 16 amino acids. CDR1 SGHRS and CDR2 YFSETQ come from the germline V gene. In nucleotides, the CDR3 is TGCGCCAGCAGCTTGGCCGGGACTAGCGGAGCAGATACGCAGTATTTT. Its translation is CASSLAGTSGADTQYF.